A single T cell receptor (beta chain) is shown here with its context. Its antigen is unknown. Base-call qualities are not available, and no considerably larger clone is one nucleotide away. Ends trimmed: V by 5 bases, J by 1 base; bases unmatched to a gene: 2. The CDR3 spans 14 residues, from the cysteine through the phenylalanine. CDR3 DNA only is kept here, 42 bases in frame from base 1. As encoded in the germline V gene, CDR1 is LGHNA while CDR2 is YNFKEQ. The treatment or condition label here, explained by the study, means: oral pan-JAK inhibitor, 5-10 mg twice daily. Peripheral blood and lesional scalp punch biopsies were obtained from patients with alopecia areata. PBMCs were isolated by density centrifugation and stained for CD3, CD4 and CD8, after which CD4+ and CD8+ T cells were sorted on a FACSAria. The record originates from a study of CD8+ T cells in alopecia areata (dated by TCRdb to the late 2010s). Broadly, across the study: The treated patients, all with moderate-to-severe alopecia areata, were enrolled in an open-label pilot trial of oral tofacitinib given at 5 to 10 mg twice daily. Patients stayed on tofacitinib for 6 to 18 months and then had 6 months of follow-up off drug so that delayed response and recurrence could be assessed. Disease severity in treated patients was measured with the SALT score, which quantifies the percentage of affected scalp surface area. High-throughput TCRbeta sequencing was used to examine T cell clonal expansion in alopecia areata in both the C3H/HeJ mouse model and human patients. In humans, TCRbeta sequencing was performed on scalp tissue and on sorted CD4+ and CD8+ peripheral blood T cells from healthy controls and from patients with patchy or totalis/universalis alopecia areata. Biopsies were taken from tofacitinib-treated patients at baseline and at 4 and 24 weeks of treatment, and a later scalp biopsy was taken in several of the tofacitinib-treated patients. Scalp clonality was compared across normal scalp (n=4), patchy alopecia areata scalp (n=8), and alopecia totalis/universalis scalp (n=8). RNA was obtained with the PAXgene miRNA kit for fixed scalp, the miRNeasy kit for PBMCs, and the RNeasy kit for mouse skin. Amplification of TCRbeta CDR3 regions was done by immunoSEQ multiplex PCR using 35 Vbeta forward primers and 13 Jbeta reverse primers. The paper as a whole reports these results and caveats: During tofacitinib treatment, many expanded lesional clones stuck around in both scalp and blood, and this persistence may partly explain why relapse happens after treatment is stopped. Compared with normal scalp, lesional scalp, particularly in alopecia totalis/universalis, had higher clonality and more expanded CD8+ clones, which suggests antigenic drive. Unlike mouse skin, which is dominated by gammadelta T cells, normal human skin has resident alphabeta T cells that are also sequenced, and this complicates analysis of the scalp TCR repertoire. Because the treated cohort was small and had just a single nonresponder, larger studies are needed to establish links between baseline CD8+ expansion and response. Tofacitinib significantly lowered scalp clonality and the number of expanded CD8+ clones among the top 100 scalp clones. TCR sequences shared between patients were less clear than in mice, possibly partly because of HLA diversity in the patient population.

Library prep was done by the immunoSEQ multiplex PCR assay. For TCR sequencing, RNA was extracted from every sample and reverse transcribed into cDNA to serve as template. First-strand cDNA was synthesized with SuperScript III using a 2:1 mix of oligo-dT and random hexamers. A synthetic immune receptor repertoire was used to assess amplification bias, and residual bias was removed computationally. Concerning the study's data processing: Raw reads were preprocessed to remove errors, and CDR3 was defined according to IMGT conventions as the region from the conserved cysteine to phenylalanine. To get clonality, Shannon entropy was normalized by log2 of the number of productive unique TCRs and the result was subtracted from 1. Whether scalp clones were CD4 or CD8 was inferred by matching scalp TCRbeta sequences against CD4 and CD8 repertoires sorted from blood. TCRdb provides this immuneACCESS table in a form limited to in-frame rearrangements. Some clones are lacking; in checked studies, under half of them reflect an unresolved V gene, and why the rest are absent is not known. V, J and clone size were drawn from that table, and D and trimming were deduced from the DNA. For this sample the table gives roughly 180,000 clones, of which about 51% were detected only once. In total, the top ten clones hold about a tenth of the sample.

The sequence derives from a human donor with alopecia areata. The sample here was CD8+ T cells sorted from blood, taken around week 53, from a patient treated with tofacitinib. In this chain, TRBV4-2 is recombined with TRBJ2-7; a stretch of 10 junction bases matches TRBD2. The nucleotides read TGTGCCAGCAGCAGCGGGGGGGAATCCTACGAGCAGTACTTC. This translates into CASSSGGESYEQYF.